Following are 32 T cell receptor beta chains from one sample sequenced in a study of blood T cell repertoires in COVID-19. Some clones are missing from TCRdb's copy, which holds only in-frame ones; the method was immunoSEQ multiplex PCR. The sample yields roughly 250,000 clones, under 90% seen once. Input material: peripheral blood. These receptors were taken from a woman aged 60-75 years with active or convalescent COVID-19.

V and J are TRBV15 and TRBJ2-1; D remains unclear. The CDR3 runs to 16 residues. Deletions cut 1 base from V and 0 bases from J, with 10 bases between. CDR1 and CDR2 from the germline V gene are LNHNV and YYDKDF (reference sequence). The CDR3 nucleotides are TGTGCCACCAGCAGAGGGCCCACCAGCTCCTACAATGAGCAGTTCTTC. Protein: CATSRGPTSSYNEQFF.

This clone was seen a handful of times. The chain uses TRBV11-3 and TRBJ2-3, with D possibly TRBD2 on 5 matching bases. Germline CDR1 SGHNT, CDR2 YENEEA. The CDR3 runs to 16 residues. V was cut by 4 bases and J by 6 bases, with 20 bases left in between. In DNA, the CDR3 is TGTGCCAGCAGCTCGACCCGACCCCGGAGGACCGATACGCAGTATTTT. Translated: CASSSTRPRRTDTQYF.

The CDR3 region is CASSRDREVQYF. The CDR3 DNA is TGTGCCAGCAGCCGTGACAGGGAAGTCCAGTACTTC. The rearrangement links TRBV7-8 to TRBJ2-5; 7 bases map to TRBD1. Trimming at V came to 5 bases and at J to 10 bases, leaving 7 bases not matched to a gene. The V gene's germline CDR1 is SGHVS and CDR2 FQNEAQ. The CDR3 covers 12 residues.

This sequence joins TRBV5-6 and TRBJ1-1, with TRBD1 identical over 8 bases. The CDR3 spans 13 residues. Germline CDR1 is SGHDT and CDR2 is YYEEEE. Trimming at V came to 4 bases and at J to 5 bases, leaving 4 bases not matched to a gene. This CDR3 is CASSIQGGTEAFF. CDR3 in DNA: TGTGCCAGCAGCATACAGGGGGGTACTGAAGCTTTCTTT.

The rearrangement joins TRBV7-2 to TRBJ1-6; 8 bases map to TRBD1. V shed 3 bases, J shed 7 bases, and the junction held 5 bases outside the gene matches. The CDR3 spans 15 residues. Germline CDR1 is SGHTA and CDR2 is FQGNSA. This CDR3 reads CASSLWTGNNSPLHF. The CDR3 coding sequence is TGTGCCAGCAGCTTGTGGACAGGGAACAATTCACCCCTCCACTTT.

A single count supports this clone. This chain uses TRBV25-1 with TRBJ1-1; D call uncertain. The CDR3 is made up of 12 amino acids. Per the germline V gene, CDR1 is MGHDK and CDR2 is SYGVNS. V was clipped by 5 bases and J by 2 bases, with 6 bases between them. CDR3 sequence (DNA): TGTGCCAGCAGTTCGGGTAACACTGAAGCTTTCTTT. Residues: CASSSGNTEAFF.

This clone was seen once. CDR3 DNA sequence: TGTGCCAGCAAGCCTGGGGCGGTAGAAGCTTTCTTT. Its protein product is CASKPGAVEAFF. The J gene is TRBJ1-1, the V gene TRBV2, with D possibly being TRBD1 (5 bases). The germline V gene has CDR1 SNHLY and CDR2 FYNNEI. Trimming stripped 7 bases from V and 8 bases from J, with 14 bases between. The CDR3 spans 12 residues.

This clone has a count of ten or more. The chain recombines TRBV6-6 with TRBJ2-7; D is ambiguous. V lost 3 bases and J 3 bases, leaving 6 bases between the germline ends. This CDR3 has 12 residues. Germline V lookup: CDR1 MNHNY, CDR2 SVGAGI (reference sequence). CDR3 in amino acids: CASSYFNYEQYF. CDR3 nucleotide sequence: TGTGCCAGCAGTTATTTCAACTACGAGCAGTACTTC.

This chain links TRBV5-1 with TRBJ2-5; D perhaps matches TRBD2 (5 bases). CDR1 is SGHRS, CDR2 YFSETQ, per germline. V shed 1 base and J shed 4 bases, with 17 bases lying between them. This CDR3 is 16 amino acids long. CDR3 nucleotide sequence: TGCGCCAGCAGCTTGAGTACGGGAAGGTCGGGAGAGACCCAGTACTTC. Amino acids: CASSLSTGRSGETQYF.

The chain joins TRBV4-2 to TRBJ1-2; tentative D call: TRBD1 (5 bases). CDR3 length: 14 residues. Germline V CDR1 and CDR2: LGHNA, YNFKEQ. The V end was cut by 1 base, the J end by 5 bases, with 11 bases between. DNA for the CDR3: TGTGCCAGCAGCCAAGGCGCAGGGAGGTATGGCTACACCTTC. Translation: CASSQGAGRYGYTF.

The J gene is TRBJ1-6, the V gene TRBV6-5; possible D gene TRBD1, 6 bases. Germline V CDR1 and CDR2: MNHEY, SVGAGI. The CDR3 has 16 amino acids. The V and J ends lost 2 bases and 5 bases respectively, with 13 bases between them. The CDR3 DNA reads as TGTGCCAGCAGTTACAACAGGGAAAGAAATAATTCACCCCTCCACTTT. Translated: CASSYNRERNNSPLHF.

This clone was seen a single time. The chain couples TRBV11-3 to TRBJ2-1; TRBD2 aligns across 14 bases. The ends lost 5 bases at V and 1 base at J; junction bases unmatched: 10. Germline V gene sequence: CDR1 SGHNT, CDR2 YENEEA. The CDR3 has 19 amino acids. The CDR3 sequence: CASSLPGTSGGASYNEQFF. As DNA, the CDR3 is TGTGCCAGCAGCCTCCCGGGGACTAGCGGGGGCGCTTCCTACAATGAGCAGTTCTTC.

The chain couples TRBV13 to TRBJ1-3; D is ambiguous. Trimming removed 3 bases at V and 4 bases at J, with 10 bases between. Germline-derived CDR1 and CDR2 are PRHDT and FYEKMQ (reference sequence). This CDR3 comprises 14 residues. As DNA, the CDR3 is TGTGCCAGCAGCTTCCAGACTTGGGGAAACACCATATATTTT. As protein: CASSFQTWGNTIYF.

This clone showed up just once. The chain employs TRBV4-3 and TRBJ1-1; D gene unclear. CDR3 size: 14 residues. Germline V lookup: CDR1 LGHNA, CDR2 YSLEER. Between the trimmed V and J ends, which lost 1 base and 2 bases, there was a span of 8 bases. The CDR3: CASSQVSGNTEAFF. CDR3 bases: TGCGCCAGCAGCCAAGTGTCAGGCAACACTGAAGCTTTCTTT.

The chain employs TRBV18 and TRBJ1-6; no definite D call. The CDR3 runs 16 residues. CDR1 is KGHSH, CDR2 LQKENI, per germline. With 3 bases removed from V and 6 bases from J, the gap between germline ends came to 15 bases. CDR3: CASSPREPDTNSPLHF. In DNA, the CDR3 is TGTGCCAGCTCACCCCGCGAACCAGACACTAATTCACCCCTCCACTTT.

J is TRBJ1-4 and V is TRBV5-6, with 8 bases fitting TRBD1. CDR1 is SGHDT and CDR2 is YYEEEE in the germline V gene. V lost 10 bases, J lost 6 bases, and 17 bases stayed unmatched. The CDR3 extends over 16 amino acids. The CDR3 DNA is TGTGCCTCAAGCTTGCGCCCCAGGGGGCGGTATGAAAAACTGTTTTTT. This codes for CASSLRPRGRYEKLFF. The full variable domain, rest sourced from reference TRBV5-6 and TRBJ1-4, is DAGVTQSPTHLIKTRGQQVTLRCSPKSGHDTVSWYQQALGQGPQFIFQYYEEEERQRGNFPDRFSGHQFPNYSSELNVNALLLGDSALYLCASSLRPRGRYEKLFFGSGTQLSVL.

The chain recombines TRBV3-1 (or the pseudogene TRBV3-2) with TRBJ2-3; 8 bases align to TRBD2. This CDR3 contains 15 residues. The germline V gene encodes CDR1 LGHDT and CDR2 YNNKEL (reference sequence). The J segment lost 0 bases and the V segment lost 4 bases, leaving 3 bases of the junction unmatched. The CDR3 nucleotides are TGTGCCAGCAGCCCCATAGCGGGGAGCACAGATACGCAGTATTTT. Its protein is CASSPIAGSTDTQYF.

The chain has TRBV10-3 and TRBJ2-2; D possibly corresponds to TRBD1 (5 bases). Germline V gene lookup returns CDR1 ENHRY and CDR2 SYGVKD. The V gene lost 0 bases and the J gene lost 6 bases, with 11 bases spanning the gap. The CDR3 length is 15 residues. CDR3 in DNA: TGTGCCATCAGTGAGTCGATAAAGGGGTCCGGGGAGCTGTTTTTT. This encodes CAISESIKGSGELFF.

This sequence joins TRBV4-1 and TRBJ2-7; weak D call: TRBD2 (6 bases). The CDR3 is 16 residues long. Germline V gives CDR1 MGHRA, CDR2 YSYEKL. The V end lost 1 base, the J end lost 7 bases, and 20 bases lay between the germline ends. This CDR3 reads CASSQVPRGNAWEQYF. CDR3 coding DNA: TGCGCCAGCAGCCAAGTACCCCGGGGGAACGCCTGGGAGCAGTACTTC.

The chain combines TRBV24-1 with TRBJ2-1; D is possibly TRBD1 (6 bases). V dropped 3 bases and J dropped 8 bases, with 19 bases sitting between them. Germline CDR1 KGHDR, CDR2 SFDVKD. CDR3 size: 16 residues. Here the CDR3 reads CATSDAQGVTGDEQFF. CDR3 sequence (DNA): TGTGCCACCAGTGATGCACAGGGTGTTACAGGCGATGAGCAGTTCTTC.

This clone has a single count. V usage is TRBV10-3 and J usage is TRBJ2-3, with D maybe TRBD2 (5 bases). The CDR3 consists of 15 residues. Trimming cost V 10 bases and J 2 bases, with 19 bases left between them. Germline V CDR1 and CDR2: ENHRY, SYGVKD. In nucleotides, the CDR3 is TGTGCCACCTCATCCACCGGGGAATTCACAGATACGCAGTATTTT. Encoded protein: CATSSTGEFTDTQYF.

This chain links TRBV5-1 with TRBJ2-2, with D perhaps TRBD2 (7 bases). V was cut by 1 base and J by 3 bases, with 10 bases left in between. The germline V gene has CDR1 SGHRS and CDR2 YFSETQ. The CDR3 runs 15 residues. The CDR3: CASSLRGGDTGELFF. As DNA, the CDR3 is TGCGCCAGCAGCTTGAGGGGGGGCGACACCGGGGAGCTGTTTTTT.

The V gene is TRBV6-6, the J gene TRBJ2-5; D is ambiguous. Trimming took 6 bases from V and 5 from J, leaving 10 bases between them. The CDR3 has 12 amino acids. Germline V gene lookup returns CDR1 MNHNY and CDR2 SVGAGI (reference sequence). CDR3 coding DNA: TGTGCCAGCAGCTTGTTCCGGGAGACCCAGTACTTC. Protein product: CASSLFRETQYF.

The CDR3 DNA reads as TGTGCCAGCGGACCGTCGGGGGGCCTGGTCAATGAGCAGTTCTTC. Translation: CASGPSGGLVNEQFF. V is TRBV2 and J is TRBJ2-1, with a tentative D call TRBD2 (7 bases). CDR1 SNHLY and CDR2 FYNNEI come from the germline V gene. The length of the CDR3 is 15 residues. Trimming removed 8 bases at V and 6 bases at J, with 20 bases between.

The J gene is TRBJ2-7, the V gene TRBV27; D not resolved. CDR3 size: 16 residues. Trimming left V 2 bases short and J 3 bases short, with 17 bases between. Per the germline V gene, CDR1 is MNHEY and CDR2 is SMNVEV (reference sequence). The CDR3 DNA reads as TGTGCCAGCAGTTTAAAAGGCCCTCTTAACTACTACGAGCAGTACTTC. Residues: CASSLKGPLNYYEQYF.

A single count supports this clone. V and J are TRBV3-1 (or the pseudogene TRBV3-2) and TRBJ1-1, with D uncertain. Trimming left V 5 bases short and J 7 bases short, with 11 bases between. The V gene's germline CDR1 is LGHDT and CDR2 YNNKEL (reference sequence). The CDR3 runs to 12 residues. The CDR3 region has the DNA TGTGCCAGCAGCTCAACACCGAATGAAGCTTTCTTT. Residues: CASSSTPNEAFF.

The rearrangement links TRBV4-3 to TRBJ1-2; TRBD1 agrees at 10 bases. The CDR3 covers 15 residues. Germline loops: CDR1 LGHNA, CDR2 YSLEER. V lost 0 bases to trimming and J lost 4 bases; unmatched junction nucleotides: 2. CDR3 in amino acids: CASSQERTGGYGYTF. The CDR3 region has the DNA TGCGCCAGCAGCCAAGAGAGGACAGGGGGCTATGGCTACACCTTC.

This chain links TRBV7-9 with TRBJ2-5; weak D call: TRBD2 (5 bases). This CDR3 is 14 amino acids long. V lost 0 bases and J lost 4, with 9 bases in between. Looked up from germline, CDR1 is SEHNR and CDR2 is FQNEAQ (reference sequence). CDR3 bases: TGTGCCAGCAGCTTAGCGGGCGGGTTAGAGACCCAGTACTTC. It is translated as CASSLAGGLETQYF. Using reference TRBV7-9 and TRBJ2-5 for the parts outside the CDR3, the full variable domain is DTGVSQNPRHKITKRGQNVTFRCDPISEHNRLYWYRQTLGQGPEFLTYFQNEAQLEKSRLLSDRFSAERPKGSFSTLEIQRTEQGDSAMYLCASSLAGGLETQYFGPGTRLLVL.

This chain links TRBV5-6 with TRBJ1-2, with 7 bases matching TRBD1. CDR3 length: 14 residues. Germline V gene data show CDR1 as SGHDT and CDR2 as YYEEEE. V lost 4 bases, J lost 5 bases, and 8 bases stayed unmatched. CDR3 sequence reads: CASSMTGRGYGYTF. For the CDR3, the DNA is TGTGCCAGCAGCATGACAGGGCGGGGATATGGCTACACCTTC. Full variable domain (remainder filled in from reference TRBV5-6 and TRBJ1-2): DAGVTQSPTHLIKTRGQQVTLRCSPKSGHDTVSWYQQALGQGPQFIFQYYEEEERQRGNFPDRFSGHQFPNYSSELNVNALLLGDSALYLCASSMTGRGYGYTFGSGTRLTVV.

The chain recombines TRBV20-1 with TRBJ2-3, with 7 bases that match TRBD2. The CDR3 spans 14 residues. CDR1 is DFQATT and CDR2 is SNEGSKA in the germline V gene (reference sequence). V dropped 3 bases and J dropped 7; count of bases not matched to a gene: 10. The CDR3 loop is CSASWPREGNTQYF. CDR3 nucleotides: TGCAGTGCTAGTTGGCCTAGGGAGGGAAATACGCAGTATTTT.

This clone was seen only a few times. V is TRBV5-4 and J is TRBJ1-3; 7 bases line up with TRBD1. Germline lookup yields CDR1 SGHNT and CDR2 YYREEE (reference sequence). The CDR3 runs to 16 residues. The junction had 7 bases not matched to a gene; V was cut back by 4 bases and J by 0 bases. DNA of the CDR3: TGTGCCAGCAGCCTACGGGGACAGAGCTCTGGAAACACCATATATTTT. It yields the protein CASSLRGQSSGNTIYF.

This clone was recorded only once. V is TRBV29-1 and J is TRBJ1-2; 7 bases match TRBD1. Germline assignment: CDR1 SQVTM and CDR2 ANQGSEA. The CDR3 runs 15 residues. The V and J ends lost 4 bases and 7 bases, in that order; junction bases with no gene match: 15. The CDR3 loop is CSVGAPGQTLRGYTF. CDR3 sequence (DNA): TGCAGCGTTGGAGCCCCGGGACAGACCCTTCGTGGCTACACCTTC.